Following are 32 T cell receptor beta chains from one sample sequenced in a study of OX40 agonist ivuxolimab in advanced cancers. Using immunoSEQ multiplex PCR, the repertoire was profiled, and TCRdb retains in-frame clones only, with some absent. The table shows approximately 50,000 clones, with over 90% occurring only once. Sequenced material: CD4+ or CD8+ T cells sorted from blood, taken in a trial of the OX40 agonist ivuxolimab. Every receptor here comes from an adult with an advanced solid tumor such as melanoma, head and neck, liver or kidney cancer.

The chain joins TRBV4-3 to TRBJ2-3, with TRBD1 identical over 9 bases. Looked up from germline, CDR1 is LGHNA and CDR2 is YSLEER. The ends lost 0 bases at V and 3 bases at J; junction bases unmatched: 10. The CDR3 sequence is 18 residues long. The CDR3 DNA sequence: TGCGCCAGCAGCCAAGATGGGACCGGACAGGGGTCGACAGATACGCAGTATTTT. Translation gives CASSQDGTGQGSTDTQYF.

The chain carries TRBV5-4 and TRBJ2-5; 9 positions match TRBD1. Per germline, CDR1 SGHNT and CDR2 YYREEE (reference sequence). V shed 5 bases, J shed 5 bases, and the junction held 10 bases outside the gene matches. The CDR3 spans 15 residues. The CDR3 loop reads CASSSRDRVRETQYF. CDR3 sequence (DNA): TGTGCCAGCAGTTCCCGGGACAGGGTACGGGAGACCCAGTACTTC.

The V call is TRBV11-2, the J call TRBJ2-5, with D tentatively TRBD1 (5 bases). Germline values: CDR1 SGHAT, CDR2 FQNNGV. The V end was cut by 5 bases, the J end by 0 bases, with 16 bases between. This CDR3 spans 16 amino acids. CDR3 bases: TGTGCCAGCAGCGGTACCAGGGTTTCGTACCAAGAGACCCAGTACTTC. Its translation is CASSGTRVSYQETQYF.

This clone was counted a single time. This sequence joins TRBV19 and TRBJ2-7, with D possibly matching TRBD1 (6 bases). Trimming left V 5 bases short and J 2 bases short, with 13 bases between. This CDR3 comprises 14 residues. In germline, CDR1 is LNHDA, CDR2 SQIVND (reference sequence). The CDR3 nucleotides are TGTGCCAGTAGTGGGGGCCTGGCGGCCTACGAGCAGTACTTC. It yields the protein CASSGGLAAYEQYF.

The chain recombines TRBV27 with TRBJ1-5; tentative D call: TRBD1 (5 bases). The CDR3 is 17 residues long. Trimming pared 6 bases from V and 0 bases from J, leaving 18 bases between. The germline gives CDR1 MNHEY, CDR2 SMNVEV (reference sequence). CDR3: CASSRRGGSYSNQPQHF. In DNA form, the CDR3 reads TGTGCCAGCAGCCGCCGGGGCGGATCCTATAGCAATCAGCCCCAGCATTTT.

The chain links TRBV9 to TRBJ2-3; D call uncertain. Germline CDR1 is SGDLS and CDR2 is YYNGEE. The V end was cut by 4 bases, the J end by 2 bases, with 11 bases between. The CDR3 is 14 amino acids. The CDR3 here is CASSPPEPTDTQYF. The DNA for the CDR3 is TGTGCCAGCAGCCCTCCCGAGCCCACAGATACGCAGTATTTT.

This clone has a handful of counts. This chain links TRBV27 with TRBJ1-1, with 8 positions matching TRBD1. This CDR3 contains 15 residues. The germline CDR1 and CDR2 sequences are MNHEY and SMNVEV (reference sequence). V was pared by 5 bases and J by 1 base, with 6 bases of the junction left unmatched. This chain's CDR3 is CASSPKTGGNTEAFF. CDR3 bases: TGTGCCAGCAGTCCTAAAACAGGGGGGAACACTGAAGCTTTCTTT.

The chain combines TRBV30 with TRBJ1-5; D remains ambiguous. The CDR3 sequence is 12 residues long. Germline V gene sequence: CDR1 GTSNPN, CDR2 SVGIG (reference sequence). Trimming stripped 5 bases from V and 6 bases from J, with 11 bases between. CDR3 in DNA: TGTGCCTGGGGCTCCGGCCGTCAGCCCCAGCATTTT. This sequence encodes CAWGSGRQPQHF.

Here the CDR3 reads CASSWGTGGAASNEKLFF. CDR3 sequence (DNA): TGTGCCAGCAGCTGGGGGACAGGGGGCGCAGCTTCTAATGAAAAACTGTTTTTT. The chain links TRBV5-6 to TRBJ1-4; 12 nucleotides line up with TRBD1. J gave up 3 bases and V 3 bases, and 9 bases lay outside the gene matches. Germline assignment: CDR1 SGHDT and CDR2 YYEEEE. The CDR3 covers 18 residues.

This clone was seen just once. This chain joins TRBV6-5 and TRBJ1-3; D not resolved. CDR3 length: 16 amino acids. Germline V gene sequence: CDR1 MNHEY, CDR2 SVGAGI. Trimming removed 2 bases from V and 0 bases from J, with 11 bases in between. The CDR3: CASSYLPMGSGNTIYF. CDR3 in DNA: TGTGCCAGCAGTTACCTCCCTATGGGCTCTGGAAACACCATATATTTT.

The chain is built from TRBV5-6 and TRBJ2-1, with a possible D match to TRBD1 (5 bases). With 7 bases removed from V and 3 bases from J, the gap between germline ends came to 26 bases. Germline CDR1 reads SGHDT; CDR2 reads YYEEEE. CDR3 size: 18 residues. The CDR3, as DNA: TGTGCCAGCGTTACAGGACGGTCCGGACGAAGTCGCTACAATGAGCAGTTCTTC. Encoded protein: CASVTGRSGRSRYNEQFF.

The CDR3 nucleotides are TGTGCCAGCAGCGTAGCCCAGAGCTCTGGGGCCAACGTCCTGACTTTC. It is translated as CASSVAQSSGANVLTF. This sequence joins TRBV9 and TRBJ2-6, with no clear D. Germline CDR1 SGDLS, CDR2 YYNGEE. V lost 0 bases and J 0 bases, leaving 7 bases between the germline ends. This CDR3 has 16 residues.

The rearrangement uses TRBV28 and TRBJ2-6; no reliable D call. Between the trimmed V and J ends, which lost 5 bases and 0 bases, there was a span of 8 bases. The CDR3 totals 15 residues. From germline, CDR1 is MDHEN and CDR2 SYDVKM. This CDR3 reads CASSLTFSGANVLTF. For the CDR3, the DNA is TGTGCCAGCAGTCTGACATTCTCTGGGGCCAACGTCCTGACTTTC.

V and J are TRBV27 and TRBJ2-7; D might be TRBD2 (6 bases). The CDR3 is 16 residues long. V lost 0 bases and J lost 2, with 14 bases in between. Germline V gene lookup returns CDR1 MNHEY and CDR2 SMNVEV (reference sequence). CDR3 residues: CASSLSWGENAYEQYF. The CDR3 bases are TGTGCCAGCAGTTTATCCTGGGGGGAGAACGCCTACGAGCAGTACTTC.

The rearrangement joins TRBV29-1 to TRBJ1-4, with D perhaps TRBD1 (6 bases). V shed 7 bases and J shed 2 bases, with 14 bases lying between them. CDR3 length: 14 residues. Per the germline V gene, CDR1 is SQVTM and CDR2 is ANQGSEA. The CDR3: CSARQAGTNEKLFF. As DNA, the CDR3 is TGCAGCGCACGACAGGCCGGGACTAATGAAAAACTGTTTTTT.

V usage is TRBV27 and J usage is TRBJ2-2; a weak D match, TRBD1 (6 bases). The CDR3 runs 16 residues. Germline CDR1 is MNHEY and CDR2 is SMNVEV (reference sequence). Deletions cut 2 bases from V and 7 bases from J, with 17 bases between. The DNA for the CDR3 is TGTGCCAGCAGTTTAGACCTAGCCACAGGGATCGGGGAGCTGTTTTTT. Translating it yields CASSLDLATGIGELFF.

The chain joins TRBV28 to TRBJ2-3; a possible D gene is TRBD2 (5 bases). Germline CDR1 MDHEN, CDR2 SYDVKM. With 1 base removed from V and 0 bases from J, the gap between germline ends came to 11 bases. The CDR3 covers 16 residues. The CDR3 DNA follows: TGTGCCAGCAGTTTATCGAGGGAATGGAGCACAGATACGCAGTATTTT. Translated, it gives CASSLSREWSTDTQYF.

This chain uses TRBV11-3 with TRBJ1-2; D uncertain. The CDR3 runs to 14 residues. Germline CDR1 SGHNT, CDR2 YENEEA. The V gene lost 7 bases and the J gene lost 2 bases, with 14 bases spanning the gap. CDR3 bases: TGTGCCAGCACCCTCACAAGTATAAACTATGGCTACACCTTC. This encodes CASTLTSINYGYTF.

The V gene is TRBV13, the J gene TRBJ2-1; 9 bases fit TRBD2. This CDR3 has 13 residues. Germline V lookup: CDR1 PRHDT, CDR2 FYEKMQ (reference sequence). The trim removed 8 bases at V and 9 bases at J, leaving 8 bases unmatched. The CDR3 DNA reads as TGTGCCAGCCTTAGCGGGAGTTCTCTTGAGCAGTTCTTC. Encoded protein: CASLSGSSLEQFF.

This clone is a singleton in its sample. This CDR3 is CASSLAADYQETQYF. The CDR3 DNA follows: TGTGCCAGCAGTTTGGCCGCTGACTACCAAGAGACCCAGTACTTC. V and J are TRBV28 and TRBJ2-5, with D hard to call. Looked up from germline, CDR1 is MDHEN and CDR2 is SYDVKM. CDR3 size: 15 residues. V lost 3 bases and J 0 bases, leaving 11 bases between the germline ends.

V is TRBV19 and J is TRBJ2-1; D is unclear. Germline assignment: CDR1 LNHDA and CDR2 SQIVND (reference sequence). This CDR3 contains 14 residues. Trimming pared 5 bases from V and 0 bases from J, leaving 8 bases between. For the CDR3, the DNA is TGTGCCAGTAGTGTAGTAGGCTCCTACAATGAGCAGTTCTTC. Protein: CASSVVGSYNEQFF.

As DNA, the CDR3 is TGTGCCAGCAGCTTGGGGACTAGCGGGAGATACGAGCAGTACTTC. This codes for CASSLGTSGRYEQYF. J is TRBJ2-7 and V is TRBV7-6, with 14 bases lining up with TRBD2. The ends lost 3 bases at V and 4 bases at J; junction bases unmatched: 2. CDR3 size: 15 residues. CDR1 SGHVS and CDR2 FNYEAQ come from the germline V gene.

V and J are TRBV7-8 and TRBJ2-7; 10 positions agree with TRBD1. V gave up 3 bases and J gave up 2 bases; unmatched junction bases: 7. The CDR3 loop spans 16 amino acids. CDR1 and CDR2 from the germline V gene are SGHVS and FQNEAQ. For the CDR3, the DNA is TGTGCCAGCAGCTTTTTTACCGGGACAGGGGCCTACGAGCAGTACTTC. Its protein product is CASSFFTGTGAYEQYF.

This chain links TRBV5-6 with TRBJ1-1; the D gene is possibly TRBD1 (5 bases). CDR1 and CDR2 (germline): SGHDT, YYEEEE. V was pared by 5 bases and J by 4 bases, with 18 bases between. The CDR3 totals 15 residues. CDR3: CASSLGGQGRTEAFF. The CDR3 region has the DNA TGTGCCAGCAGTCTGGGCGGGCAGGGACGCACTGAAGCTTTCTTT.

A few counts support this clone. V usage is TRBV6-5 and J usage is TRBJ2-7, with 7 bases lining up with TRBD2. The CDR3 has 13 amino acids. V was pared by 4 bases and J by 4 bases, with 4 bases of the junction left unmatched. Per the germline V gene, CDR1 is MNHEY and CDR2 is SVGAGI. The DNA of the CDR3 is TGTGCCAGCAGTTTTACTAGCGAGTACGAGCAGTACTTC. The encoded protein is CASSFTSEYEQYF.

This clone occurred a few times. The chain joins TRBV4-2 to TRBJ1-5; D unresolved. Germline values: CDR1 LGHNA, CDR2 YNFKEQ. The CDR3 covers 12 residues. Trimming pared 4 bases from V and 9 bases from J, leaving 10 bases between. CDR3 loop: CASSPGSGPQHF. The CDR3, as DNA: TGTGCCAGCAGCCCTGGGTCCGGGCCCCAGCATTTT.

The chain is built from TRBV13 and TRBJ2-1, with D tentatively TRBD1 (6 bases). The CDR3 is 11 amino acids. Trimming left V 4 bases short and J 10 bases short, with 8 bases between. Per the germline V gene, CDR1 is PRHDT and CDR2 is FYEKMQ (reference sequence). The CDR3 region has the DNA TGTGCCAGCAGCTACAGGGTAGAGCAGTTCTTC. Amino acid sequence: CASSYRVEQFF.

The chain links TRBV13 to TRBJ2-7; D not resolved. V shed 5 bases and J shed 0 bases, with 8 bases lying between them. The CDR3 sequence is 13 residues long. The germline CDR1 and CDR2 sequences are PRHDT and FYEKMQ (reference sequence). The DNA of the CDR3 is TGTGCCAGCAGCCCCACCAGCTCCTACGAGCAGTACTTC. Amino acid sequence: CASSPTSSYEQYF.

The V gene is TRBV6-5, the J gene TRBJ1-5; 7 bases align to TRBD1. The CDR3 contains 14 residues. V shed 6 bases and J 2 bases; nucleotides not matched to a gene: 4. Per germline, CDR1 MNHEY and CDR2 SVGAGI. The CDR3 DNA reads TGTGCCAGCAGACCAGGACAGGGCAATCAGCCCCAGCATTTT. As protein: CASRPGQGNQPQHF.

The V call is TRBV19, the J call TRBJ2-3; D is ambiguous. CDR1 LNHDA and CDR2 SQIVND come from the germline V gene (reference sequence). Trimming pared 2 bases from V and 0 bases from J, leaving 15 bases between. This CDR3 has 17 residues. DNA for the CDR3: TGTGCCAGTAGTATAAGTTTGGCAGCTCTTAGCACAGATACGCAGTATTTT. It yields the protein CASSISLAALSTDTQYF.

The gene calls are TRBV5-8 and TRBJ2-5; D is unclear. The V end was cut by 1 base, the J end by 11 bases, with 6 bases between. Germline V gene lookup returns CDR1 SGHTS and CDR2 YDEGEE. The CDR3 runs 10 residues. The CDR3 DNA is TGTGCCAGCAGCTTGTATGAGCAGTACTTC. Residues: CASSLYEQYF. Based on the CDR3 plus reference TRBV5-8 and TRBJ2-5, the full variable domain is EAGVTQSPTHLIKTRGQQATLRCSPISGHTSVYWYQQALGLGLQFLLWYDEGEERNRGNFPPRFSGRQFPNYSSELNVNALELEDSALYLCASSLYEQYFGPGTRLLVL.

The gene calls are TRBV5-1 and TRBJ1-4; D unresolved. The CDR3 sequence is 12 residues long. With 0 bases removed from V and 8 bases from J, the gap between germline ends came to 5 bases. Per germline, CDR1 SGHRS and CDR2 YFSETQ. The CDR3: CASSLGGEKLFF. The CDR3 region has the DNA TGCGCCAGCAGCTTGGGAGGCGAAAAACTGTTTTTT.